This T cell receptor beta chain stems from a study of cytomegalovirus exposure and HLA in healthy donors. All donors participated as healthy donors of bone marrow. Germline CDR1 reads SGHDT; CDR2 reads YYEEEE. Losses at the gene ends were 4 bases for V and 0 bases for J; bases not matched to a gene: 13. This CDR3 is 19 amino acids long. General observations from the study: Most of the TCR beta V segments (in an earlier analysis) were productive either about 90% or about 30% of the time.

The PCR used 60 Vbeta and 13 Jbeta primers. Here immunoSEQ multiplex PCR was the method, and the copy in TCRdb shows in-frame clones only, minus some. The sample contains some 170,000 clones, just over 70% of which appear only once. As regards this clone: The antigen is not known.

Sequenced: PBMCs. The chain has TRBV5-6 and TRBJ2-7, with 13 bases fitting TRBD2. The sequence was collected from a man between 18 and 29 years old in good health and CMV-seropositive. Written as DNA, the CDR3 is TGTGCCAGCAGCCAGGGGACTCCGGGACTAGCGGGAAACTCCTACGAGCAGTACGTC. It encodes CASSQGTPGLAGNSYEQYV.